Sequencing of this T cell receptor beta chain was carried out in a study of blood T cell repertoires in COVID-19. Study context: The United States, Italy and Spain provided the acute and convalescent COVID-19 samples. The cDNA or gDNA used as material had been derived from T cells, B-cell-depleted T cells, or PBMCs.

This CDR3 is 14 amino acids long. Trimming shortened V by 5 bases and J by 6 bases, and 16 bases separated the two germline ends. The germline CDR1 and CDR2 sequences are MNHEY and SMNVEV (reference sequence). Per the original methods: Cell counts per sample came from amplifying reference gene primers. Method: immunoSEQ multiplex PCR; TCRdb's copy keeps in-frame clones and lacks some. V, J and clone size derive from that table, while D and trimming were established from the DNA sequence. The profile shows about 400,000 clones, 89% of them singletons. The V and J genes are TRBV27 and TRBJ1-2; maybe TRBD1 (6 bases). Sequenced: peripheral blood. The receptor comes from a man in his forties with acute or convalescent COVID-19. Here the CDR3 reads CASSAHREVHGYTF. CDR3 in DNA: TGTGCCAGCAGTGCCCACAGGGAAGTCCATGGCTACACCTTC.